One and the same sample provided the 10 T cell receptor beta chains below, sequenced in a study of blood T cells in healthy people across ages. Primed by a sample-barcoded 5' primer and a J-beta primer mix, a second PCR proceeded for 7 to 11 cycles. In TCRdb, the 5' RACE reads were re-called with MiXCR into one record per CDR3 protein. The data contain 750,000 to 950,000 distinct CDR3 sequences, just under 30% of them singletons. These data also formed part of another study, on T cells of mothers and their children.

Sequenced sample: blood. Receptor source: a woman in her thirties or forties in good health.

This clonotype was observed a few times. The chain recombines TRBV15 with TRBJ2-5; the match to TRBD2 covers 10 bases. The germline gives CDR1 LNHNV, CDR2 YYDKDF (reference sequence). The CDR3 has 16 amino acids. Losses at the gene ends were 1 base for V and 5 bases for J; bases not matched to a gene: 7. The CDR3 coding sequence is TGTGCCACCAGCAGAGTGGAACTAGCGGGGAGGGAGACCCAGTACTTC. Translated, it gives CATSRVELAGRETQYF.

J is TRBJ2-4 and V is TRBV20-1; TRBD1 matches 12 bases. The V gene end was trimmed by 6 bases and the J gene end by 2 bases; junction bases not matched to a gene: 8. The CDR3 sequence is 16 residues long. The germline V gene encodes CDR1 DFQATT and CDR2 SNEGSKA (reference sequence). CDR3 loop: CSATGTGGEPKNIQYF. DNA for the CDR3: TGCAGTGCAACCGGGACAGGGGGCGAACCCAAAAACATTCAGTACTTC.

This clonotype was observed a handful of times. The rearrangement links TRBV5-5 to TRBJ2-1, with 7 positions matching TRBD1. Germline CDR1 reads SGHKS; CDR2 reads YYEKEE (reference sequence). This CDR3 spans 16 amino acids. Germline trimming cut 1 base from V and 8 bases from J; bases unmatched to any gene: 12. The CDR3 DNA sequence: TGTGCCAGCAGCTTGCCCGGGGACAGATCGAGCGATGAGCAGTTCTTC. The encoded protein is CASSLPGDRSSDEQFF.

V usage is TRBV28 and J usage is TRBJ1-6, with D possibly being TRBD1 (5 bases). The ends were cut back, 7 bases at V and 3 bases at J, with 10 bases in the middle. This CDR3 region has 14 residues. The germline gives CDR1 MDHEN, CDR2 SYDVKM. The CDR3 is CASKGQGYNSPLHF. In DNA, the CDR3 is TGTGCCAGCAAAGGGCAGGGCTATAATTCACCCCTCCACTTT.

This clonotype has a count of ten or more. The rearrangement joins TRBV5-1 to TRBJ2-1; D perhaps matches TRBD2 (5 bases). V lost 0 bases to trimming and J lost 0 bases, with 10 bases between them. Germline CDR1 and CDR2: SGHRS and YFSETQ. The CDR3 runs 16 residues. The CDR3 loop is CASSLALSGSYNEQFF. DNA for the CDR3: TGCGCCAGCAGCTTGGCTTTGAGCGGCTCCTACAATGAGCAGTTCTTC.

Only a few counts were recorded for this clonotype. This sequence joins TRBV11-2 and TRBJ2-1; D remains ambiguous. The CDR3 has 14 amino acids. V dropped 6 bases and J dropped 4 bases, with 13 bases sitting between them. Germline loops: CDR1 SGHAT, CDR2 FQNNGV. The CDR3 region is CASRARVVYNEQFF. DNA of the CDR3: TGTGCCAGCAGGGCCCGGGTGGTATACAATGAGCAGTTCTTC. The full variable domain, with the rest looked up from reference TRBV11-2 and TRBJ2-1, is EAGVAQSPRYKIIEKRQSVAFWCNPISGHATLYWYQQILGQGPKLLIQFQNNGVVDDSQLPKDRFSAERLKGVDSTLKIQPAKLEDSAVYLCASRARVVYNEQFFGPGTRLTVL.

The genes are TRBV7-3 and TRBJ2-5; D remains unclear. This CDR3 has 16 amino acids. The germline CDR1 and CDR2 sequences are SGHTA and FQGTGA. V shed 4 bases and J shed 5 bases, with 20 bases lying between them. The DNA of the CDR3 is TGTGCCAGCAGCTGCTGTACCCGGCCAGAGATGGAGACCCAGTACTTC. Its translation is CASSCCTRPEMETQYF.

About this clonotype itself: Sequence at one end of the junction differs from germline and may be a read error. This chain links TRBV7-8 with TRBJ2-1; 7 nucleotides line up with TRBD1. Germline CDR1 SGHVS, CDR2 FQNEAQ. The CDR3 totals 13 residues. The CDR3 region is CVSRLDRVNEQFF. The CDR3 region has the DNA TGTGTCAGCAGACTCGACAGGGTCAATGAGCAGTTCTTC.

J is TRBJ2-5 and V is TRBV12-3 or TRBV12-4; 8 positions agree with TRBD1. The DNA matches TRBJ2-7 better at its end, which makes the J call doubtful. The CDR3 totals 15 residues. CDR3 sequence: CASSSRGPAGYEQYF. In nucleotides, the CDR3 is TGTGCCAGCAGTTCCAGGGGGCCCGCGGGTTACGAGCAGTACTTC.

This clonotype was seen ten or more times. CDR3 protein: CASRPGQGNTDTQYF. The DNA of the CDR3 is TGTGCCAGCAGACCGGGACAGGGTAACACAGATACGCAGTATTTT. The rearrangement uses TRBV28 and TRBJ2-3; 9 nucleotides line up with TRBD1. The CDR3 extends over 15 amino acids. J lost 2 bases, V lost 6 bases, and 6 bases had no gene match. CDR1 is MDHEN, CDR2 SYDVKM, per germline.